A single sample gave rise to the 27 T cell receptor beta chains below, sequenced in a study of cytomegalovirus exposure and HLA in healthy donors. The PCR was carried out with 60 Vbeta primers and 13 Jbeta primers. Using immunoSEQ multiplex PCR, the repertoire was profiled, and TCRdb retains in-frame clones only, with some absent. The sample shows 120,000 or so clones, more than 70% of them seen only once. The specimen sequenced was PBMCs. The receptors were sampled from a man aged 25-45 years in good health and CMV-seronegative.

The CDR3 bases are TGTGCCACCAGGAAGACAGGGCACACTGAAGCTTTCTTT. This gives the protein CATRKTGHTEAFF. This sequence joins TRBV15 and TRBJ1-1; TRBD1 matches at 7 bases. The J segment lost 3 bases and the V segment lost 6 bases, leaving 4 bases of the junction unmatched. This CDR3 spans 13 amino acids. The germline V gene encodes CDR1 LNHNV and CDR2 YYDKDF (reference sequence). Filled out from reference TRBV15 and TRBJ1-1, the complete variable domain reads DAMVIQNPRYQVTQFGKPVTLSCSQTLNHNVMYWYQQKSSQAPKLLFHYYDKDFNNEADTPDNFQSRRPNTSFCFLDIRSPGLGDTAMYLCATRKTGHTEAFFGQGTRLTVV.

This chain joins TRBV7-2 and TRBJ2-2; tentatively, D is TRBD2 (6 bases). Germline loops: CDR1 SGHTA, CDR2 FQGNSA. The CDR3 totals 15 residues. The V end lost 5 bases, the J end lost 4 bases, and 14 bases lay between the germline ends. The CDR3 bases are TGTGCCAGCAGCCCACGCCCCGGGGGCACCGGGGAGCTGTTTTTT. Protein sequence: CASSPRPGGTGELFF.

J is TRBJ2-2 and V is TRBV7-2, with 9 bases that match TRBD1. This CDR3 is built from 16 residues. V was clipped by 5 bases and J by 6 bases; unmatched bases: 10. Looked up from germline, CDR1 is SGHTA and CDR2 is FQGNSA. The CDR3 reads CASSLVRTGAAGELFF. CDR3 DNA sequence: TGTGCCAGCAGCCTAGTGCGGACAGGGGCGGCCGGGGAGCTGTTTTTT.

CDR3 sequence (DNA): TGCGCCAGCACTGATGCGAGGACAAACGAGCAGTACTTC. Translated: CASTDARTNEQYF. The chain is built from TRBV10-2 and TRBJ2-7, with a tentative D call TRBD1 (5 bases). Germline-derived CDR1 and CDR2 are WSHSY and SAAADI. There are 13 residues in the CDR3. V was trimmed by 7 bases and J by 5 bases, leaving 15 bases between them.

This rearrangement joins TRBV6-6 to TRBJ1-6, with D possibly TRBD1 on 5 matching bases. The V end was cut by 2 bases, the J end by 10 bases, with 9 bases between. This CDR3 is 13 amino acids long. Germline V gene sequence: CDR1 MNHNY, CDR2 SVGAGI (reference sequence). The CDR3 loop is CASSYGRESPLHF. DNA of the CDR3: TGTGCCAGCAGTTACGGCAGGGAATCACCCCTCCACTTT.

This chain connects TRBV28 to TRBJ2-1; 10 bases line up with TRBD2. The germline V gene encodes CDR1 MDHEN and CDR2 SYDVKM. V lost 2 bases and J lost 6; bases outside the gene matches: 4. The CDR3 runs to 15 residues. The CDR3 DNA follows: TGTGCCAGCAGTTTAAGCGGGGGGGCCCCCAATGAGCAGTTCTTC. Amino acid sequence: CASSLSGGAPNEQFF.

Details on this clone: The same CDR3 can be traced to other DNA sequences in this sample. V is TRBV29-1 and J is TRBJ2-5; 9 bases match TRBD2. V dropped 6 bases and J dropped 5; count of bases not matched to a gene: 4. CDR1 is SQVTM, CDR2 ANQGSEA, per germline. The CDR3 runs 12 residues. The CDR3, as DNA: TGCAGCGTCTCTAGCGGGGAGGAGACCCAGTACTTC. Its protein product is CSVSSGEETQYF.

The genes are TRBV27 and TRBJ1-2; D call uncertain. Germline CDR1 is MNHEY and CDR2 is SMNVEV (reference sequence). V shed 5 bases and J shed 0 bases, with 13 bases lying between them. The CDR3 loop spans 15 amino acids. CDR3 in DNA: TGTGCCAGCAGTAATGCGGCAACCTCTAACTATGGCTACACCTTC. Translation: CASSNAATSNYGYTF.

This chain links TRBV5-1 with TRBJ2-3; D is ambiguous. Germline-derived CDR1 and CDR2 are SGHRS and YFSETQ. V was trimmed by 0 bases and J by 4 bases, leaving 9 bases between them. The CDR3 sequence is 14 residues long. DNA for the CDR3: TGCGCCAGCAGCTTGGGGCCGCTGCCAGATACGCAGTATTTT. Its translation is CASSLGPLPDTQYF.

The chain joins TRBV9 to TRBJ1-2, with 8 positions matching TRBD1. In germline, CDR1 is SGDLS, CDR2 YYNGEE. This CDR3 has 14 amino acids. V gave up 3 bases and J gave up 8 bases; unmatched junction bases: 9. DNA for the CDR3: TGTGCCAGCAGCGACAGGGGGAGTACACGGGGCTACACCTTC. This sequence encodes CASSDRGSTRGYTF. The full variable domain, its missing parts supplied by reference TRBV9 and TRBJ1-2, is DSGVTQTPKHLITATGQRVTLRCSPRSGDLSVYWYQQSLDQGLQFLIQYYNGEERAKGNILERFSAQQFPDLHSELNLSSLELGDSALYFCASSDRGSTRGYTFGSGTRLTVV.

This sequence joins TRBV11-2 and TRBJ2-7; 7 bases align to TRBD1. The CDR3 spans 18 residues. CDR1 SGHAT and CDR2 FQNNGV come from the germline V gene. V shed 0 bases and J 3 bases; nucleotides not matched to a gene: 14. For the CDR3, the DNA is TGTGCCAGCAGCTTAGACTCCAATTTGGGACAGTCGTACTACGAGCAGTACTTC. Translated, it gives CASSLDSNLGQSYYEQYF. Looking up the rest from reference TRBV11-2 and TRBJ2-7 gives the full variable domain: EAGVAQSPRYKIIEKRQSVAFWCNPISGHATLYWYQQILGQGPKLLIQFQNNGVVDDSQLPKDRFSAERLKGVDSTLKIQPAKLEDSAVYLCASSLDSNLGQSYYEQYFGPGTRLTVT.

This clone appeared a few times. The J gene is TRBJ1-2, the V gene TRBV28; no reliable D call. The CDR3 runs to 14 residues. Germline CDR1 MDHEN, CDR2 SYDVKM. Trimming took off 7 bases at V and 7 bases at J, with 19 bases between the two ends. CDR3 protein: CASTPSGFGPGYTF. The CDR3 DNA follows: TGTGCCAGCACCCCCTCGGGGTTCGGGCCTGGCTACACCTTC.

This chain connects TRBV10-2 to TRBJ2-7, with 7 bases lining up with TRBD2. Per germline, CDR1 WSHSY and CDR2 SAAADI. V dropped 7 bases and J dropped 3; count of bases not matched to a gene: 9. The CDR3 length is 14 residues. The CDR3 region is CASIAGDLLYEQYF. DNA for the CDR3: TGCGCCAGCATTGCGGGGGACCTTCTCTACGAGCAGTACTTC.

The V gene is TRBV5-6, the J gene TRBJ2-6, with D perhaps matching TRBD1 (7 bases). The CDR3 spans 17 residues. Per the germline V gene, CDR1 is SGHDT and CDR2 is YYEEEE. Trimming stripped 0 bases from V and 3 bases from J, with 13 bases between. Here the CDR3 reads CASSLVEGADGANVLTF. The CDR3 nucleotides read TGTGCCAGCAGCTTGGTGGAGGGGGCGGATGGGGCCAACGTCCTGACTTTC.

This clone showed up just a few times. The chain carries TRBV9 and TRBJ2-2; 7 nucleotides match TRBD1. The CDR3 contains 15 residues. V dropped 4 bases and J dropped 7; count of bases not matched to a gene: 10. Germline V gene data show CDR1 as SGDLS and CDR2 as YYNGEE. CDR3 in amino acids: CASSTNNQGDGELFF. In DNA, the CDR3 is TGTGCCAGCAGCACAAACAACCAGGGGGACGGGGAGCTGTTTTTT.

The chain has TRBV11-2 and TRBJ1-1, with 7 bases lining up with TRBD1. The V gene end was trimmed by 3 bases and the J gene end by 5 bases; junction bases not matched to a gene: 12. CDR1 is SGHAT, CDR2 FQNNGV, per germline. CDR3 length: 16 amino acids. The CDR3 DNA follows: TGTGCCAGCAGCTTTGGGACAGCGACCGGTGGGACTGAAGCTTTCTTT. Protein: CASSFGTATGGTEAFF. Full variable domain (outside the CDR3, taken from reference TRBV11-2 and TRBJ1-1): EAGVAQSPRYKIIEKRQSVAFWCNPISGHATLYWYQQILGQGPKLLIQFQNNGVVDDSQLPKDRFSAERLKGVDSTLKIQPAKLEDSAVYLCASSFGTATGGTEAFFGQGTRLTVV.

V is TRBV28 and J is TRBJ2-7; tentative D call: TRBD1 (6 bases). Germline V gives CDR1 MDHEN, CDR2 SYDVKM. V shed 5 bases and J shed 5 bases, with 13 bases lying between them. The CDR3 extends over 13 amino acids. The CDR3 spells CASSRTGLDEQYF. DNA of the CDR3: TGTGCCAGCAGTCGTACAGGGCTCGACGAGCAGTACTTC.

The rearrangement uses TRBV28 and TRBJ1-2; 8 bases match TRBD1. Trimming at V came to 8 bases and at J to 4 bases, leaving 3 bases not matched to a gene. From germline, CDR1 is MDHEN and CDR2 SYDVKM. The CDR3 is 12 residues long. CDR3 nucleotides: TGTGCCAGCGGACAGGGAGGCTATGGCTACACCTTC. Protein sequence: CASGQGGYGYTF.

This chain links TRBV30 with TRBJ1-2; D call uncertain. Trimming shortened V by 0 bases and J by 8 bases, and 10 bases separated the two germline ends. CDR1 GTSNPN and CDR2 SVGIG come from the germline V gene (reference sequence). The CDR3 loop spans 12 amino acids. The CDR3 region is CAWSVREPGYTF. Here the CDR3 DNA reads TGTGCCTGGAGTGTACGGGAACCCGGCTACACCTTC. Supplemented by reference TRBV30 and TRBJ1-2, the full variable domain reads SQTIHQWPATLVQPVGSPLSLECTVEGTSNPNLYWYRQAAGRGLQLLFYSVGIGQISSEVPQNLSASRPQDRQFILSSKKLLLSDSGFYLCAWSVREPGYTFGSGTRLTVV.

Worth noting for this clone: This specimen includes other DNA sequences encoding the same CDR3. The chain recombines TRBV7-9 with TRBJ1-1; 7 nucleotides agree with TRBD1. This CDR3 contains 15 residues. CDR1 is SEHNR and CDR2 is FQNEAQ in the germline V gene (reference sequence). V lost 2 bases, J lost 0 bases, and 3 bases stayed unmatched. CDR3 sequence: CASSLLQGMNTEAFF. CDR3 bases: TGTGCCAGCAGCTTACTACAGGGGATGAACACTGAAGCTTTCTTT.

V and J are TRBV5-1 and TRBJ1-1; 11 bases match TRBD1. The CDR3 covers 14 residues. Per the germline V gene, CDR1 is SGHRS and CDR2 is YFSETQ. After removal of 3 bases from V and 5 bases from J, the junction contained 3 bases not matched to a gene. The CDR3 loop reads CASSSGQGGTEAFF. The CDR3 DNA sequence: TGCGCCAGCAGCTCGGGACAGGGGGGGACTGAAGCTTTCTTT.

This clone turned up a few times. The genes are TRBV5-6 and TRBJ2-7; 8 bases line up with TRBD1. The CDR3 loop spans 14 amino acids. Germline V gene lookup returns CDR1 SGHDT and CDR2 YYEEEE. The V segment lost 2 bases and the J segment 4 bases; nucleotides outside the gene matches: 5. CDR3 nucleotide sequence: TGTGCCAGCAGCTTAGGGCAGGGGGCGTACGAGCAGTACTTC. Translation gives CASSLGQGAYEQYF.

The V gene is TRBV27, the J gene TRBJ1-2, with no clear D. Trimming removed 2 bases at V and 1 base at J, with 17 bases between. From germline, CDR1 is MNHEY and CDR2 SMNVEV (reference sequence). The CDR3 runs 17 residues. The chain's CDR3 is CASSLAGMTDGNYGYTF. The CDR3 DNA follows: TGTGCCAGCAGTTTAGCGGGAATGACTGATGGTAACTATGGCTACACCTTC.

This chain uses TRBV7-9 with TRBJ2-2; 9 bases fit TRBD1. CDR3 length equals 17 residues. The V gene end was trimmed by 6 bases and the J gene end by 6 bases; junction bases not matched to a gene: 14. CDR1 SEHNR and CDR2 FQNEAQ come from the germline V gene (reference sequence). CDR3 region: CASRKPRGQGFAGELFF. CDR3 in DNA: TGTGCCAGCAGAAAACCCCGAGGACAGGGGTTCGCCGGGGAGCTGTTTTTT.

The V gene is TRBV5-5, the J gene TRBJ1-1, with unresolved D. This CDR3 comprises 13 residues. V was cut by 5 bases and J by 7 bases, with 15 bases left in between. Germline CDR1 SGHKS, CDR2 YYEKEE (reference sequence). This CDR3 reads CASSRGPGYEAFF. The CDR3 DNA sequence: TGTGCCAGCAGTCGAGGGCCGGGGTATGAAGCTTTCTTT.

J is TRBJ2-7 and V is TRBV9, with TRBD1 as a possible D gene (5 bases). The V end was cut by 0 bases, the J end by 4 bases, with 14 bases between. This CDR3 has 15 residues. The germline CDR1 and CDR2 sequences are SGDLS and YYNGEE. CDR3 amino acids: CASSVEPGKWYEQYF. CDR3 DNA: TGTGCCAGCAGCGTAGAGCCAGGGAAGTGGTACGAGCAGTACTTC.

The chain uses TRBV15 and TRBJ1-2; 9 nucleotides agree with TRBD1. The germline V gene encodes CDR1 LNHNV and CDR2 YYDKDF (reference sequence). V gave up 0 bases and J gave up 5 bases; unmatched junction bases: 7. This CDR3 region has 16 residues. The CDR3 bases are TGTGCCACCAGCAGAGACCCGGGACAGGGCGTGTATGGCTACACCTTC. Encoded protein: CATSRDPGQGVYGYTF. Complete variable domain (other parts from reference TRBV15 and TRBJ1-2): DAMVIQNPRYQVTQFGKPVTLSCSQTLNHNVMYWYQQKSSQAPKLLFHYYDKDFNNEADTPDNFQSRRPNTSFCFLDIRSPGLGDTAMYLCATSRDPGQGVYGYTFGSGTRLTVV.